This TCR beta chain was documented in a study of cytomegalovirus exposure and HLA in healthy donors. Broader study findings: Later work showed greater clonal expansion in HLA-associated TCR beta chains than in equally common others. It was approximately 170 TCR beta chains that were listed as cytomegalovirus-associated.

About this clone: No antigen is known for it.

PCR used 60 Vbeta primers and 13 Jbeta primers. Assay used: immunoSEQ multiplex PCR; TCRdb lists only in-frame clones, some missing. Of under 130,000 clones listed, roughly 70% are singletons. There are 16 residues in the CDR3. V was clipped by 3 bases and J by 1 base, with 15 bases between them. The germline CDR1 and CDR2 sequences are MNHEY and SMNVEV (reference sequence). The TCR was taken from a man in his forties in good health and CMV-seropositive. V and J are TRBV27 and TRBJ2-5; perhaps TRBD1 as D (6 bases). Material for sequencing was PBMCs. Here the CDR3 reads CASSFVAGEGQETQYF. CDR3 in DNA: TGTGCCAGCAGTTTTGTGGCAGGGGAAGGCCAAGAGACCCAGTACTTC.